These 9 T cell receptor beta chains were sequenced from one sample in a study of shared clonotypes between healthy human individuals. Profiling relied on immunoSEQ multiplex PCR, and the TCRdb table lists in-frame clones only, not all of them. The repertoire holds about 1 million clones, about 80% seen once, with roughly 1.4% in the top ten. Sequenced sample: memory CD4+ T cells sorted from blood. Subset here: CD45RA-negative fraction. These receptors all come from a man younger than 35 in good health.

The rearrangement joins TRBV7-9 to TRBJ2-1; 8 nucleotides match TRBD2. After removal of 3 bases from V and 5 bases from J, the junction contained 6 bases not matched to a gene. The CDR3 is 15 residues long. Germline CDR1 is SEHNR and CDR2 is FQNEAQ (reference sequence). CDR3 in DNA: TGTGCCAGCAGCTTTGGACTAGCAAGCAACAATGAGCAGTTCTTC. Protein product: CASSFGLASNNEQFF.

The sample holds a few counts of this clone. The chain combines TRBV7-2 with TRBJ2-5, with TRBD1 as a possible D gene (7 bases). Deletions cut 5 bases from V and 3 bases from J, with 10 bases between. In germline, CDR1 is SGHTA, CDR2 FQGNSA. The CDR3 sequence is 13 residues long. DNA for the CDR3: TGTGCCAGCAGCCGGGGGACAGAAGAGACCCAGTACTTC. Its translation is CASSRGTEETQYF.

This chain uses TRBV5-4 with TRBJ2-5; 7 nucleotides match TRBD1. CDR1 is SGHNT and CDR2 is YYREEE in the germline V gene (reference sequence). The CDR3 length is 14 residues. V shed 4 bases and J 0 bases; nucleotides not matched to a gene: 3. This CDR3 is CASSLGQNQETQYF. The CDR3 region has the DNA TGTGCCAGCAGCCTGGGACAGAACCAAGAGACCCAGTACTTC. The variable domain in full, completed from reference TRBV5-4 and TRBJ2-5, reads ETGVTQSPTHLIKTRGQQVTLRCSSQSGHNTVSWYQQALGQGPQFIFQYYREEENGRGNFPPRFSGLQFPNYSSELNVNALELDDSALYLCASSLGQNQETQYFGPGTRLLVL.

The chain links TRBV14 to TRBJ2-1, with TRBD1 identical over 10 bases. The germline CDR1 and CDR2 sequences are SGHDN and FVKESK. The V segment lost 4 bases and the J segment 2 bases; nucleotides outside the gene matches: 2. The CDR3 loop spans 15 amino acids. The CDR3 nucleotides are TGTGCCAGCAGCCGGGACAGGGGAACCTACAATGAGCAGTTCTTC. Translation: CASSRDRGTYNEQFF. Full variable domain (outside the CDR3, taken from reference TRBV14 and TRBJ2-1): EAGVTQFPSHSVIEKGQTVTLRCDPISGHDNLYWYRRVMGKEIKFLLHFVKESKQDESGMPNNRFLAERTGGTYSTLKVQPAELEDSGVYFCASSRDRGTYNEQFFGPGTRLTVL.

The chain combines TRBV6-1 with TRBJ1-3, with TRBD1 matching over 8 bases. The CDR3 consists of 15 residues. Germline-derived CDR1 and CDR2 are MNHNS and SASEGT. The junction had 5 bases not matched to a gene; V was cut back by 7 bases and J by 0 bases. The CDR3 sequence is CASKWTGLSGNTIYF. The CDR3 DNA follows: TGTGCCAGCAAATGGACAGGGCTCTCTGGAAACACCATATATTTT.

V usage is TRBV7-2 and J usage is TRBJ1-6, with 10 nucleotides matching TRBD1. The germline CDR1 and CDR2 sequences are SGHTA and FQGNSA. The CDR3 consists of 19 residues. V was pared by 10 bases and J by 1 base, with 16 bases of the junction left unmatched. This chain's CDR3 is CATSPSGTGEQSYNSPLHF. CDR3 in DNA: TGTGCCACCTCCCCCTCCGGGACAGGGGAGCAGTCCTATAATTCACCCCTCCACTTT.

The chain uses TRBV28 and TRBJ2-5, with 7 bases lining up with TRBD1. Germline loops: CDR1 MDHEN, CDR2 SYDVKM. This CDR3 contains 15 residues. V shed 5 bases and J 2 bases; nucleotides not matched to a gene: 8. This CDR3 is CASSRSMTGQETQYF. Here the CDR3 DNA reads TGTGCCAGCAGTCGATCTATGACAGGGCAAGAGACCCAGTACTTC.

The V and J genes are TRBV19 and TRBJ1-6; D not resolved. V lost 9 bases, J lost 0 bases, and 9 bases lay in between. Germline loops: CDR1 LNHDA, CDR2 SQIVND (reference sequence). This CDR3 comprises 14 residues. CDR3 nucleotide sequence: TGTGCCAGCCACTTGAGCTCCTATAATTCACCCCTCCACTTT. It yields the protein CASHLSSYNSPLHF.

The genes are TRBV6-6 and TRBJ1-6; no clear D. The length of the CDR3 is 14 residues. In germline, CDR1 is MNHNY, CDR2 SVGAGI (reference sequence). Trimming stripped 0 bases from V and 19 bases from J, with 19 bases between. The CDR3 region has the DNA TGTGCCAGCAGTTACTCGAAAGCCCCCCTGATTTTGCACTTT. Its protein is CASSYSKAPLILHF.